This paragraph covers one T cell receptor beta chain sequence. These data originate in a study of blood T cell repertoires in COVID-19. Overall study: The cDNA or gDNA used as material had been derived from T cells, B-cell-depleted T cells, or PBMCs.

This CDR3 spans 13 amino acids. V was clipped by 3 bases and J by 6 bases; unmatched bases: 5. Germline V lookup: CDR1 SNHLY, CDR2 FYNNEI. The data were produced by immunoSEQ multiplex PCR, yet TCRdb's version contains in-frame clones alone and is incomplete. Among tens of thousands of clones listed, approximately 86% were seen once. The source material was peripheral blood. The V gene is TRBV2, the J gene TRBJ2-7; 7 bases line up with TRBD1. This TCR derives from a woman of 80 years or more with acute or convalescent COVID-19. The CDR3 DNA reads TGTGCCAGCAGTGATCAAGGGGGCAGCGAGCAGTACTTC. Its translation: CASSDQGGSEQYF.